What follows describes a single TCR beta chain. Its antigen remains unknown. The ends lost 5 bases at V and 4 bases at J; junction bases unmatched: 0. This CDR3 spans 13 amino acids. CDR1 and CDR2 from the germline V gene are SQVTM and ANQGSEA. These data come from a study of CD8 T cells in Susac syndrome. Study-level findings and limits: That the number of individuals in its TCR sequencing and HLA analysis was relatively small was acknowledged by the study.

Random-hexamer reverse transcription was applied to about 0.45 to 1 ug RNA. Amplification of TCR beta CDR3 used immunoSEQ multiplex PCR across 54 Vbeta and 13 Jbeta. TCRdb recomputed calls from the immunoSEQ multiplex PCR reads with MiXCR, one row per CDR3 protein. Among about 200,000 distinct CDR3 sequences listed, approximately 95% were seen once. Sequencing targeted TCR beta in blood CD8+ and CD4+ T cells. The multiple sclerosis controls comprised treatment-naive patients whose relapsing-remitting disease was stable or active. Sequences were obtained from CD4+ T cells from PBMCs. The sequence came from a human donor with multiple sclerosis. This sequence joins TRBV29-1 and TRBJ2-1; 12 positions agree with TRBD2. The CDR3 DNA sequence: TGCAGCGTTACTAGCGGGGGGTACAATGAGCAGTTCTTC. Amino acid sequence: CSVTSGGYNEQFF.